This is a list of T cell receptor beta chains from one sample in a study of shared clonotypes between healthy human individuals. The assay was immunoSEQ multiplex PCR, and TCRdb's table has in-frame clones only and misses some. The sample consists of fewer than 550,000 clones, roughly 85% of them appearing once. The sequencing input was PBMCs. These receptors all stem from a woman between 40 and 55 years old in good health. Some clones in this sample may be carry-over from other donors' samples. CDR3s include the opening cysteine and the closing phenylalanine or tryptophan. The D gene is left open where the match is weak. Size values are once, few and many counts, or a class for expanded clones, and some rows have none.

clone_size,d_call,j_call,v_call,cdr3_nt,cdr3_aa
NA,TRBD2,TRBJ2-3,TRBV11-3,TGTGCCAGCAGCCCGGGACTAGCGGGAGTCTCAGATACGCAGTATTTT,CASSPGLAGVSDTQYF
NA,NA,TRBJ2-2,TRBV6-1,TGTGCCAGCACGCCTGAACGGGCCATCGGGGAGCTGTTTTTT,CASTPERAIGELFF
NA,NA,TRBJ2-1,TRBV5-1,TGCGCCAGCAGCCCGGCTGACCAGAATGGTGAGCAGTTCTTC,CASSPADQNGEQFF
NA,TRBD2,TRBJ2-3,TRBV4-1,TGCGCCAGCAGCCAGAGACTAGCGGGGGACACAGATACGCAGTATTTT,CASSQRLAGDTDTQYF
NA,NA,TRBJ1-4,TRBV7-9,TGTGCCAGCAGCTATACAGGGAACGGTGAAAAACTGTTTTTT,CASSYTGNGEKLFF
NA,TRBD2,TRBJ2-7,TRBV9,TGTGCCAGCAGCGTAGGAACTAGCGCGCTTTACGAGCAGTACTTC,CASSVGTSALYEQYF
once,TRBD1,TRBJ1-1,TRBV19,TGTGCCAGTCGGGCAGGGGGGGTCTCTGAAGCTTTCTTT,CASRAGGVSEAFF
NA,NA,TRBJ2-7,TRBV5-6,TGTGCCAGCAGCTTGGTTTCCAGCTACGAGCAGTACTTC,CASSLVSSYEQYF
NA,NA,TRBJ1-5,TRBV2,TGTGCCAGCAGGCTACAGGGAGAGGGCAATCAGCCCCAGCATTTT,CASRLQGEGNQPQHF
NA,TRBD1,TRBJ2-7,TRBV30,TGTGCCTGGACGACAGGGGGCGAGCAGTACTTC,CAWTTGGEQYF
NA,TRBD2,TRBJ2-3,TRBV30,TGTGCCTGGAGTGGTGGGGGGGAAGACACAGATACGCAGTATTTT,CAWSGGGEDTDTQYF
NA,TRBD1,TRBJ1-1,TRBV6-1,TGTGCCAGCAGTGGCGGGCAGGGGGCAGGGAACACTGAAGCTTTCTTT,CASSGGQGAGNTEAFF
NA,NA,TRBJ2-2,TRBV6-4,TGTGCCAGCAGTGCTGGGGGGGCGACCACCGGGGAGCTGTTTTTT,CASSAGGATTGELFF
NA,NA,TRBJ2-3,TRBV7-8,TGTGCCAGCAGCTTATTACGAGGGATGGGCACAGATACGCAGTATTTT,CASSLLRGMGTDTQYF
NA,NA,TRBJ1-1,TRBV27,TGTGCCAGCAGTTGGGGTGGGGGAAACACTGAAGCTTTCTTT,CASSWGGGNTEAFF
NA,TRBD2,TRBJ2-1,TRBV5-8,TGTGCCAGCAGCCGGACTAGCGGGGCCTACAATGAGCAGTTCTTC,CASSRTSGAYNEQFF
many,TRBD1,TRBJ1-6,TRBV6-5,TGTGCCAGCAGCGCGGGGACAGAGCCTTCACCCCTCCACTTT,CASSAGTEPSPLHF
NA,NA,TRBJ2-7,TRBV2,TGTGCCAGCAGTGATAACAGACCGATTTCCTACGAGCAGTACTTC,CASSDNRPISYEQYF
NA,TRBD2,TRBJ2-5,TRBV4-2,TGTGCCAGCAGCCGCGCTAGCGGCCAAGAGACCCAGTACTTC,CASSRASGQETQYF
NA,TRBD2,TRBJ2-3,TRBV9,TGTGCCAGCAGCGTAGGTGCGGGAGGAGCAGATACGCAGTATTTT,CASSVGAGGADTQYF
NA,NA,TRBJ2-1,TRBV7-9,TGTGCCAGCAGCATAATAGGCAGTTGGAATGAGCAGTTCTTC,CASSIIGSWNEQFF
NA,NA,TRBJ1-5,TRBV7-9,TGTGCCAGCAGCCTCGATAGCAATCAGCCCCAGCATTTT,CASSLDSNQPQHF
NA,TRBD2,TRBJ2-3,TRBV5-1,TGCGCCAGCAGCTCTAGCGGGAAAGCTGCAGATACGCAGTATTTT,CASSSSGKAADTQYF
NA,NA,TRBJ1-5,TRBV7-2,TGTGCCAGCAGCTTAGCCAGCAATCAGCCCCAGCATTTT,CASSLASNQPQHF
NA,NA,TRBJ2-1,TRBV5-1,TGCGCCAGCAGCTTGGCCGAATTAGCTGGTGGGTACAATGAGCAGTTCTTC,CASSLAELAGGYNEQFF
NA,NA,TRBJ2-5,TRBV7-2,TGTGCCAGCAGCTTGCTGGATAACCAAGAGACCCAGTACTTC,CASSLLDNQETQYF
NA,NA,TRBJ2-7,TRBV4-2,TGTGCCAGCAGCTTGGGCGACCCCTACGAGCAGTACTTC,CASSLGDPYEQYF
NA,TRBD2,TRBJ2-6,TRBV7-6,TGTGCCAGCAGCTTATGGCTAGCGGGACCTGGGGCCAACGTCCTGACTTTC,CASSLWLAGPGANVLTF
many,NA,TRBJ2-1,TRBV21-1,TGTGCCCAAGTCCCACAAGACTCCTACAATGAGCAGTTCTTC,CAQVPQDSYNEQFF
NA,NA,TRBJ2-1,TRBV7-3,TGTGCCAGCAGCTTAAGTTCTAGCGCGAGTGCCTACAATGAGCAGTTCTTC,CASSLSSSASAYNEQFF
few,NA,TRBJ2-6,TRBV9,TGTGCCAGCAGCGTTGGCCCCGGGGGGGCCAACGTCCTGACTTTC,CASSVGPGGANVLTF
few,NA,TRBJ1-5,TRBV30,TGTGCCTGGAGTCGGGGGAGCAATCAGCCCCAGCATTTT,CAWSRGSNQPQHF
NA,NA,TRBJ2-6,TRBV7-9,TGTGCCAGCAGCTTAATTTCGGACTCTGGGGCCAACGTCCTGACTTTC,CASSLISDSGANVLTF
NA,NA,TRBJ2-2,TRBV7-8,TGTGCCAGCAGCTTAGGCCCGGTCGGGGAGCTGTTTTTT,CASSLGPVGELFF
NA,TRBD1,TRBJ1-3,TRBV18,TGTGCCAGCTCACAAACGCAGGGGGCAGCAGGAAACACCATATATTTT,CASSQTQGAAGNTIYF
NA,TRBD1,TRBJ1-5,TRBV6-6,TGTGCCAGCAGTCTTAGGGCAGGGGGCGATCAGCCCCAGCATTTT,CASSLRAGGDQPQHF
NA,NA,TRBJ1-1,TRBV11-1,TGTGCCAGCAGCCACAGGGAGATCACTGAAGCTTTCTTT,CASSHREITEAFF
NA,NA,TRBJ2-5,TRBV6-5,TGTGCCAGCAGTTACTCGTGGGGGGCCCAAGAGACCCAGTACTTC,CASSYSWGAQETQYF
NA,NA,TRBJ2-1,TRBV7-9,TGTGCCAGCAGCGGGACGACAGGTTACAATGAGCAGTTCTTC,CASSGTTGYNEQFF
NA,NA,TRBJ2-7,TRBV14,TGTGCCAGCAGCCAAGGCATAGGGCCTTCCTACGAGCAGTACTTC,CASSQGIGPSYEQYF
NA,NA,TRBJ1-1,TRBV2,TGTGCCAGCAGTGTGGGGCCGAACACTGAAGCTTTCTTT,CASSVGPNTEAFF
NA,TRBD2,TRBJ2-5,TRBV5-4,TGTGCCAGCAGCTTGACTAGCGGGTACCAAGAGACCCAGTACTTC,CASSLTSGYQETQYF
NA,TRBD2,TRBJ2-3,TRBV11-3,TGTGCCAGCAGCCCCGGGACTAGCGGCCGCACAGATACGCAGTATTTT,CASSPGTSGRTDTQYF
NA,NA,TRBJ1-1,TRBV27,TGTGCCAGCAGGATCTTCAGTAACCTGAACACTGAAGCTTTCTTT,CASRIFSNLNTEAFF
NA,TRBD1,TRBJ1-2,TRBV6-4,TGTGCCCGCCGGACAGGGAACTATGGCTACACCTTC,CARRTGNYGYTF
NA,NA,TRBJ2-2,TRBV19,TGTGCCAGTCAAAAGGGCAGGGGAGGGTCCGGGGAGCTGTTTTTT,CASQKGRGGSGELFF
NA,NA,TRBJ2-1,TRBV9,TGTGCCAGCAGCCCCCACAGGGTACTATACAATGAGCAGTTCTTC,CASSPHRVLYNEQFF
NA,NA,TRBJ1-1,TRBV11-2,TGTGCCAGCAGCTTCACTTCAGGGTACACTGAAGCTTTCTTT,CASSFTSGYTEAFF
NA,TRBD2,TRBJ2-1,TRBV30,TGTGCCTGGGACGGTTCTAGCGGCTCCTACAATGAGCAGTTCTTC,CAWDGSSGSYNEQFF
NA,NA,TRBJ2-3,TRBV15,TGTGCCACCAGCAGAGGGGGGAGCACAGATACGCAGTATTTT,CATSRGGSTDTQYF
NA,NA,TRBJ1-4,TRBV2,TGTGCCAGCAGTTACAGGCTGGACGATGAAAAACTGTTTTTT,CASSYRLDDEKLFF
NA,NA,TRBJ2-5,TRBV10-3,TGTGCCATCCGAGAGGAAGAGACCCAGTACTTC,CAIREEETQYF
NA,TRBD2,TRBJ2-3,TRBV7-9,TGTGCCAGCAGCCAACCGATAGCGGGAGTGTTGACAGATACGCAGTATTTT,CASSQPIAGVLTDTQYF
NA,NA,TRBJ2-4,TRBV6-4,TGTGCCAGCAGTGCCTCGGGGCCAGGGGGGGCCAAAAACATTCAGTACTTC,CASSASGPGGAKNIQYF
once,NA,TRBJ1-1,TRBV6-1,TGTGCCAGCAGATCGGACGGGAACACTGAAGCTTTCTTT,CASRSDGNTEAFF
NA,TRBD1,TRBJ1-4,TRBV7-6,TGTGCCAGCAGCGCCGAACAGGGGGCTGATGAAAAACTGTTTTTT,CASSAEQGADEKLFF